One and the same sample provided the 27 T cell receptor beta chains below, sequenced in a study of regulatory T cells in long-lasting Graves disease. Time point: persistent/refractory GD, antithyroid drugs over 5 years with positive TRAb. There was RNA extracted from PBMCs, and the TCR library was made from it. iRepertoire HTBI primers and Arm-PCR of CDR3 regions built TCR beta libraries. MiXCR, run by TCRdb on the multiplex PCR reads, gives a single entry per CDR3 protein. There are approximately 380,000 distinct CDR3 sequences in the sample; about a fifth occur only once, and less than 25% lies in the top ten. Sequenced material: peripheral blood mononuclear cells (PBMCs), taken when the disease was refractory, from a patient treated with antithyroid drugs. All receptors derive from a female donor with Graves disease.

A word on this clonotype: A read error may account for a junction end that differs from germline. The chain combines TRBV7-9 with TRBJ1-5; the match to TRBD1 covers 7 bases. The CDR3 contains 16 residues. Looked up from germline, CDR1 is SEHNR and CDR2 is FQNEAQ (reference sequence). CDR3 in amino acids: CASRLAGGTGNQPQHF. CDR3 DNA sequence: TGTGCCAGCCGCTTAGCCGGAGGGACAGGCAATCAGCCCCAGCATTTT.

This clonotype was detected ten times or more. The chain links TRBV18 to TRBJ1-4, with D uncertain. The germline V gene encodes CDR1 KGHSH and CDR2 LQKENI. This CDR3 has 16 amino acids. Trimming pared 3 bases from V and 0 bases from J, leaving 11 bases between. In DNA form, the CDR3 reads TGTGCCAGCTCACCCCGGCTACAAGCAACTAATGAAAAACTGTTTTTT. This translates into CASSPRLQATNEKLFF.

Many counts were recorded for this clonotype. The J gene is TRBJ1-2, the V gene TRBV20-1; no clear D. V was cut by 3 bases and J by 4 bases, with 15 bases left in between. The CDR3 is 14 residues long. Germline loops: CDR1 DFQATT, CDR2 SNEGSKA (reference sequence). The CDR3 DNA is TGCAGTGCTAGTAGCGGTCAGCACATCTATGGCTACACCTTC. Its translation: CSASSGQHIYGYTF.

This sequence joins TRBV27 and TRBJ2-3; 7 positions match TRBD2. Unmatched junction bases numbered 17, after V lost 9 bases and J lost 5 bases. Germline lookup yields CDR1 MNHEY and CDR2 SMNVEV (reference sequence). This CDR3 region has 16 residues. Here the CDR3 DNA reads TGTGCCAGGCTTTATGTCAACCGAGGGAGGGGAGATACGCAGTATTTT. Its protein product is CARLYVNRGRGDTQYF.

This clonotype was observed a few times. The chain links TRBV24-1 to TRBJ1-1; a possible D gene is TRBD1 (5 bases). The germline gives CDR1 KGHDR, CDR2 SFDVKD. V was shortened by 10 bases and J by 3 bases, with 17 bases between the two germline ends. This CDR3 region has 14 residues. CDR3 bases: TGTGCCACTGGACACACTTCTGGGTACACTGAAGCTTTCTTT. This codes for CATGHTSGYTEAFF.

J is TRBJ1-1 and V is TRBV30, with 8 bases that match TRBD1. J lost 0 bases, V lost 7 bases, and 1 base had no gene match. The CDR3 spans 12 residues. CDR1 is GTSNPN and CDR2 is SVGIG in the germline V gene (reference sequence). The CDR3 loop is CALDRVNTEAFF. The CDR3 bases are TGTGCCTTGGACAGGGTGAACACTGAAGCTTTCTTT. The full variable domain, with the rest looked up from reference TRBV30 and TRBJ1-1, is SQTIHQWPATLVQPVGSPLSLECTVEGTSNPNLYWYRQAAGRGLQLLFYSVGIGQISSEVPQNLSASRPQDRQFILSSKKLLLSDSGFYLCALDRVNTEAFFGQGTRLTVV.

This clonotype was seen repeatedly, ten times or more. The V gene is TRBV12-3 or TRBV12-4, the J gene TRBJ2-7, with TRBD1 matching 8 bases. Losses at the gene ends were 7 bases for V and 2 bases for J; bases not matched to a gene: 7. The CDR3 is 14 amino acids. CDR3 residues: CASTATTGAYEQYF. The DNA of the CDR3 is TGTGCCAGCACCGCTACGACAGGGGCCTACGAGCAGTACTTC.

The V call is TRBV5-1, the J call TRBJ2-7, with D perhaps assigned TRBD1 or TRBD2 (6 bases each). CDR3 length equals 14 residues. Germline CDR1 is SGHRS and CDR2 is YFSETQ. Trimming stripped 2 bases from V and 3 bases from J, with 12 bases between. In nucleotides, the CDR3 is TGCGCCAGCAGCTTCGGGGGCTCGGGCTACGAGCAGTACTTC. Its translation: CASSFGGSGYEQYF.

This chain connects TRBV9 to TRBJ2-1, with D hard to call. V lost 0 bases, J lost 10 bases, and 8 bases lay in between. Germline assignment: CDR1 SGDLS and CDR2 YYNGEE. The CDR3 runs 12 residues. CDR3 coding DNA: TGTGCCAGCAGCGTAGAGATAGGAGAGCAGTTCTTC. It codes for CASSVEIGEQFF.

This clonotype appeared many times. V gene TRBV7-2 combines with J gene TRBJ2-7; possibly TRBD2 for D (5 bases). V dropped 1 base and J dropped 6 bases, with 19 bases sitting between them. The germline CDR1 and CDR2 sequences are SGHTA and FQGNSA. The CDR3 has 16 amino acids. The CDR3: CASSLGLLRRAAEQYF. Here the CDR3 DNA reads TGTGCCAGCAGCTTAGGATTATTGAGGCGGGCCGCCGAGCAGTACTTC.

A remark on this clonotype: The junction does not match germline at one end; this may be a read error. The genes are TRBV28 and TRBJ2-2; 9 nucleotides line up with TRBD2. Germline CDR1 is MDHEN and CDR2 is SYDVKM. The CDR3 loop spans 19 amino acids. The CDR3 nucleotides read TGTGCCAGCGGTTTTGAGGTAGCGGGAGTTAACACGAACACCGGGGAGCTGTTTTTT. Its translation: CASGFEVAGVNTNTGELFF.

CDR3 loop: CASIDTGEHPGANVLTF. For the CDR3, the DNA is TGTGCCAGCATAGATACGGGGGAGCACCCTGGGGCCAACGTCCTGACTTTC. The rearrangement uses TRBV7-9 and TRBJ2-6; a possible D gene is TRBD2 (6 bases). V was clipped by 7 bases and J by 2 bases, with 18 bases between them. Germline CDR1 and CDR2: SEHNR and FQNEAQ (reference sequence). This CDR3 contains 17 residues.

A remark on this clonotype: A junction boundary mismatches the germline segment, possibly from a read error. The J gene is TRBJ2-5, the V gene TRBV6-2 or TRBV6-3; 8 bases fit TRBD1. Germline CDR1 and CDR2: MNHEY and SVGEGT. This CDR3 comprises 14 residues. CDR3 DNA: TGTGCCAGCAGTTTGGGGACAGGACAAGAGACCCGGTACTTC. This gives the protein CASSLGTGQETRYF.

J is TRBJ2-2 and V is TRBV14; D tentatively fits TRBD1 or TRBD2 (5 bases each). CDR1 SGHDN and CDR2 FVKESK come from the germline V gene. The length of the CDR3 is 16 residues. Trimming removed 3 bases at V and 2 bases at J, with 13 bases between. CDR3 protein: CASSHLGTANTGELFF. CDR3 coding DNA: TGTGCCAGCAGCCACCTCGGGACGGCCAACACCGGGGAGCTGTTTTTT.

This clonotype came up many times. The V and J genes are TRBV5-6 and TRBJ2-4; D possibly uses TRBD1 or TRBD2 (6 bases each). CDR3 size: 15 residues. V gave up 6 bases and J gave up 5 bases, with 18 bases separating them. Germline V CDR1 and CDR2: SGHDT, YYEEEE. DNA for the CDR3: TGTGCCAGCACCGAAATCGGGGGCCGCGAAAACATTCAGTACTTC. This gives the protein CASTEIGGRENIQYF.

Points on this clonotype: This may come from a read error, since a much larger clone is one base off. The CDR3 region has the DNA TGTGCCTGCAGTTTAAGGGGATATTCCTACGAGCAGTACTTC. Protein sequence: CACSLRGYSYEQYF. This rearrangement joins TRBV28 to TRBJ2-7; a possible D gene is TRBD1 (5 bases). This CDR3 has 14 residues. Germline CDR1 and CDR2: MDHEN and SYDVKM.

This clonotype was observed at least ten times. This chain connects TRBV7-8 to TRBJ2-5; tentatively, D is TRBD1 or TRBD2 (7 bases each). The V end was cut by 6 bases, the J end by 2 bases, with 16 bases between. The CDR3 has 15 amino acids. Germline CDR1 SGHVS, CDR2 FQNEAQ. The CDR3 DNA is TGTGCCAGCAGGCTTGGGGAGGGGGCTCAAGAGACCCAGTACTTC. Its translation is CASRLGEGAQETQYF.

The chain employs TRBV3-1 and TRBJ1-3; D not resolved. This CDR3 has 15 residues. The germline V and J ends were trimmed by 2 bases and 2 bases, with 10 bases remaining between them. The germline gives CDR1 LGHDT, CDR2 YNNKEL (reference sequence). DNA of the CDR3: TGTGCCAGCAGCCAAACAGATAATCCTGGAAACACCATATATTTT. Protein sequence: CASSQTDNPGNTIYF.

The CDR3 sequence: CASSAGQGSNGYTF. CDR3 bases: TGTGCCAGCAGCGCCGGACAGGGTTCGAATGGCTACACCTTC. The chain recombines TRBV9 with TRBJ1-2, with 8 bases aligning to TRBD1. Germline values: CDR1 SGDLS, CDR2 YYNGEE. The length of the CDR3 is 14 residues. V was clipped by 3 bases and J by 6 bases; unmatched bases: 7.

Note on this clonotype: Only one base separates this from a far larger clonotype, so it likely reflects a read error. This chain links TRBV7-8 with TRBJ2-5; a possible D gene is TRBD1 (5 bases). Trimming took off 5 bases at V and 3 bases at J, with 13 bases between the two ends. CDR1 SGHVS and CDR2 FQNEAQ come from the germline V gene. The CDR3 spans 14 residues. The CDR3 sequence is CASSLPGIKETQYF. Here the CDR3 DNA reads TGTGCCAGCAGCCTCCCAGGGATCAAAGAGACCCAGTACTTC. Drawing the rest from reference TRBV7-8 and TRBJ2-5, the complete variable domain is GAGVSQSPRYKVAKRGQDVALRCDPISGHVSLFWYQQALGQGPEFLTYFQNEAQLDKSGLPSDRFFAERPEGSVSTLKIQRTQQEDSAVYLCASSLPGIKETQYFGPGTRLLVL.

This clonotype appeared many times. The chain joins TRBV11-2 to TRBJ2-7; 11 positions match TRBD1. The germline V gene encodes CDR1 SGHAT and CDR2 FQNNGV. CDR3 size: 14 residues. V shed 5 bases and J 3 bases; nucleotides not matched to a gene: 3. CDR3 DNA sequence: TGTGCCAGCAGCCAGGACAGGGGGCTCTACGAGCAGTACTTC. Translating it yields CASSQDRGLYEQYF.

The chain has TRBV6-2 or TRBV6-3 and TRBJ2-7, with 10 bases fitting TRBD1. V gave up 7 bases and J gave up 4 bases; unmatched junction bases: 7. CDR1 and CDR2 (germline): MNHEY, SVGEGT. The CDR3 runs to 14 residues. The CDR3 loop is CASKGTGVVYEQYF. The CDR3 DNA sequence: TGTGCCAGCAAAGGGACAGGGGTCGTATACGAGCAGTACTTC.

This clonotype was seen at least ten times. CDR3 amino acids: CASSHGPGWGYTF. In DNA, the CDR3 is TGTGCCAGCAGCCATGGGCCAGGTTGGGGCTACACCTTC. This chain uses TRBV27 with TRBJ1-2; no reliable D call. This CDR3 spans 13 amino acids. The V end lost 6 bases, the J end lost 8 bases, and 16 bases lay between the germline ends. Per germline, CDR1 MNHEY and CDR2 SMNVEV (reference sequence).

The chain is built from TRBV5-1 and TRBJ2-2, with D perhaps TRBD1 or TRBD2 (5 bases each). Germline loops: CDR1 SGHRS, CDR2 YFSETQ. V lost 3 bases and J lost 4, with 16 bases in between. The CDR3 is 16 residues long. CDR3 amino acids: CASSSIRGRGTGELFF. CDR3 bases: TGCGCCAGCAGCTCGATCCGGGGACGGGGCACCGGGGAGCTGTTTTTT.

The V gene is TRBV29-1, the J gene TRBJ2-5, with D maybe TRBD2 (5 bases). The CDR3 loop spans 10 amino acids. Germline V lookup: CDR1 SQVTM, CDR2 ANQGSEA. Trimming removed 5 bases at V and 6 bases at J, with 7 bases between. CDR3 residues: CSVRGQTQYF. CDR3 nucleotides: TGCAGCGTTCGAGGGCAGACCCAGTACTTC. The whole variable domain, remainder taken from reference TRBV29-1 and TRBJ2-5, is SAVISQKPSRDICQRGTSLTIQCQVDSQVTMMFWYRQQPGQSLTLIATANQGSEATYESGFVIDKFPISRPNLTFSTLTVSNMSPEDSSIYLCSVRGQTQYFGPGTRLLVL.

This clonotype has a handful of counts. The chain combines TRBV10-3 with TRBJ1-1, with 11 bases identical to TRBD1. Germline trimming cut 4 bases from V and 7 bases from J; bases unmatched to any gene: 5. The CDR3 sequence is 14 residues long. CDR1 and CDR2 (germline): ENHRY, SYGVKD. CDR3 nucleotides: TGTGCCATCAGTGGGACAGGGGGCCATATTGAAGCTTTCTTT. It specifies CAISGTGGHIEAFF.

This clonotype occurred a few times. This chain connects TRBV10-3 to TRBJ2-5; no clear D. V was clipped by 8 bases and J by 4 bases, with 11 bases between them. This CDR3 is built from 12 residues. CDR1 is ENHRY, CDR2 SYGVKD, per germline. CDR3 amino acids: CAIAPSGETQYF. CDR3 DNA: TGTGCCATCGCGCCAAGTGGAGAGACCCAGTACTTC.